The TCR beta chain under discussion was sequenced for a study of T cell responses to AZD1222 COVID-19 vaccine. The data were produced by immunoSEQ multiplex PCR, yet TCRdb's version contains in-frame clones alone and is incomplete. The sample holds about 110,000 clones, 88% seen once. CDR3 length: 16 amino acids. V lost 0 bases and J lost 1, with 12 bases in between. Germline V gene sequence: CDR1 SGHAT, CDR2 FQNNGV. V gene TRBV11-2 combines with J gene TRBJ1-1; D call uncertain. The sequence was collected from an adult in good health. Sequencing used peripheral blood, obtained on day 0 of AZD1222 vaccination. The CDR3 DNA is TGTGCCAGCAGCTTAGATGGTTGGGCAGCGAACACTGAAGCTTTCTTT. It yields the protein CASSLDGWAANTEAFF.